The next 2 T cell receptor beta chains were all read from a single sample in a study of radiation and T cells in renal cell carcinoma. Here immunoSEQ multiplex PCR was the method, and the copy in TCRdb shows in-frame clones only, minus some. The data contain about 47,000 clones, roughly 78% of them seen just once; the ten biggest clones take up about 30%. Documented time point: blood 2 weeks post-SBRT. Treatment of the sample: 15 Gy SBRT to primary tumor, nephrectomy 4 weeks later. The sample consisted of blood, taken from a patient whose treatment included radiotherapy and nephrectomy. The receptors originated from a woman in her seventies with renal cell carcinoma.

This rearrangement joins TRBV4-1 to TRBJ2-1; TRBD2 matches at 8 bases. The CDR3 extends over 15 amino acids. Germline trimming cut 6 bases from V and 0 bases from J; bases unmatched to any gene: 4. Germline CDR1 reads MGHRA; CDR2 reads YSYEKL. The CDR3 DNA reads as TGCGCCAGCAGTCCGAGCGGGAGCTCCTACAATGAGCAGTTCTTC. Translation: CASSPSGSSYNEQFF.

The genes are TRBV9 and TRBJ2-1; D unclear. V shed 3 bases and J shed 9 bases, with 13 bases lying between them. Per the germline V gene, CDR1 is SGDLS and CDR2 is YYNGEE. The CDR3 contains 13 residues. The CDR3 is CASSAQYGGEQFF. For the CDR3, the DNA is TGTGCCAGCAGCGCACAATACGGCGGTGAGCAGTTCTTC. The entire variable domain, with the rest obtained from reference TRBV9 and TRBJ2-1, is as follows: DSGVTQTPKHLITATGQRVTLRCSPRSGDLSVYWYQQSLDQGLQFLIQYYNGEERAKGNILERFSAQQFPDLHSELNLSSLELGDSALYFCASSAQYGGEQFFGPGTRLTVL.